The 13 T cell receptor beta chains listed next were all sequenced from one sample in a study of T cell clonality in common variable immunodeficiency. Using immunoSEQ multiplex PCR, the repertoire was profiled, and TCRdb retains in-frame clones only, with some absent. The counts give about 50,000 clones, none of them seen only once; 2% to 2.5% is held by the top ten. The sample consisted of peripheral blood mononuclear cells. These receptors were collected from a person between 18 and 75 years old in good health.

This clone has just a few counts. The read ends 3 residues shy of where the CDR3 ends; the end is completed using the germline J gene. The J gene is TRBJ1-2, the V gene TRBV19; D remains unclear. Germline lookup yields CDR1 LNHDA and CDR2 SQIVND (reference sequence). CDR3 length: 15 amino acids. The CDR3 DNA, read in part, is TGTGCCACTTCTGTAGAGGGTCTACCCTACAATGAC. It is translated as CATSVEGLPYND. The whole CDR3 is CATSVEGLPYNDYTF.

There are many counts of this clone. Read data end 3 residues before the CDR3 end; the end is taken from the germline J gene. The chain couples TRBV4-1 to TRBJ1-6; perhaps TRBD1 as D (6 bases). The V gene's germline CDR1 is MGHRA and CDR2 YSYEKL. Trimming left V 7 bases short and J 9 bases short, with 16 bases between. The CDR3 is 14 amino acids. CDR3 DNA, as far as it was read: TGCGCCAGCAAGCCGGGACAACATGGTTCACCC. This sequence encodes CASKPGQHGSP. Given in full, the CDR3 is CASKPGQHGSPLHF.

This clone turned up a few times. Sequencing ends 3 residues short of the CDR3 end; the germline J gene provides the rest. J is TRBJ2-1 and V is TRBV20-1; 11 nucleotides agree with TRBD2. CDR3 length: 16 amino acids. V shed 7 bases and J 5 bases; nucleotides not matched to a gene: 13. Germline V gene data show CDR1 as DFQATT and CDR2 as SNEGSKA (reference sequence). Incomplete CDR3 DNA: TGCAGTGGGCGCCTCTCTAGCGGGGGGCTAGACAATGAG. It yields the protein CSGRLSSGGLDNE. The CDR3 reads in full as CSGRLSSGGLDNEQFF.

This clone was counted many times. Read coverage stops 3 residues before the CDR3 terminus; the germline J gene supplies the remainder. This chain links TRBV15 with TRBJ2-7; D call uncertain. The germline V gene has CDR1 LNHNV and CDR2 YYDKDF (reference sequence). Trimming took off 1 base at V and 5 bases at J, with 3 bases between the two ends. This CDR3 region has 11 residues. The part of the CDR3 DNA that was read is TGTGCCACCAGCAGAGTTAACGAG. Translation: CATSRVNE. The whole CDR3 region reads CATSRVNEQYF. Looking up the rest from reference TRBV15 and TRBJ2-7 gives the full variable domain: DAMVIQNPRYQVTQFGKPVTLSCSQTLNHNVMYWYQQKSSQAPKLLFHYYDKDFNNEADTPDNFQSRRPNTSFCFLDIRSPGLGDTAMYLCATSRVNEQYFGPGTRLTVT.

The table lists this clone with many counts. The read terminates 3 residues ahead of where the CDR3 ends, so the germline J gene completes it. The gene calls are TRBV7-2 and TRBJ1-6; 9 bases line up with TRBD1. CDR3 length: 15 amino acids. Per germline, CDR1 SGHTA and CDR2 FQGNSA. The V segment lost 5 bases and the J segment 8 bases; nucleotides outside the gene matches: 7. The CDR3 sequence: CASSDRTGVHSPLHF. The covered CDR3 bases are TGTGCCAGCAGCGATAGGACAGGGGTGCATTCACCC.

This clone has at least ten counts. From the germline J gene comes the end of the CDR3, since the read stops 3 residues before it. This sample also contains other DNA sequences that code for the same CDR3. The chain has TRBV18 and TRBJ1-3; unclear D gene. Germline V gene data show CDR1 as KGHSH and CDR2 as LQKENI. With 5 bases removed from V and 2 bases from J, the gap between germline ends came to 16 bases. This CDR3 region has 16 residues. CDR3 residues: CASSAGTSVTGNTIYF. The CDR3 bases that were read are TGTGCCAGCTCAGCGGGCACCTCGGTTACTGGAAACACC.

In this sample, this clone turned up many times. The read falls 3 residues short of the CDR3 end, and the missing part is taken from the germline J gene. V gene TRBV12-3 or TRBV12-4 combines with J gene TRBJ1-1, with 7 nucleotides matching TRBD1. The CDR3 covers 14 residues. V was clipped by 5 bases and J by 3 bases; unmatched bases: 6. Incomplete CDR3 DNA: TGTGCCAGCAGTATCCGGGACAGAGACACTGAA. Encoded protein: CASSIRDRDTE. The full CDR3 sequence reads CASSIRDRDTEAFF.

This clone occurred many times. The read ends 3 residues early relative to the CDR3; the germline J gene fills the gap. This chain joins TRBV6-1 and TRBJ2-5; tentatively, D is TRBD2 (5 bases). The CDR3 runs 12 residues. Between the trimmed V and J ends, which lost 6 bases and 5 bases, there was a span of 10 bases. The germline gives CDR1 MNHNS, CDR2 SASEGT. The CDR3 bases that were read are TGTGCCAGCAGCGAAACGGGGGAGACC. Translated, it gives CASSETGET. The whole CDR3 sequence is CASSETGETQYF.

The covered CDR3 bases are TGTGCCAGCAGCGCCAGCCCAGGGGCGGAGACC. It translates to CASSASPGAET. The whole CDR3 reads CASSASPGAETQYF. V and J are TRBV11-2 and TRBJ2-5; a possible D gene is TRBD1 (6 bases). Read coverage stops 3 residues before the CDR3 terminus; the germline J gene supplies the remainder. The ends were cut back, 5 bases at V and 5 bases at J, with 15 bases in the middle. The length of the CDR3 is 14 residues. Per germline, CDR1 SGHAT and CDR2 FQNNGV.

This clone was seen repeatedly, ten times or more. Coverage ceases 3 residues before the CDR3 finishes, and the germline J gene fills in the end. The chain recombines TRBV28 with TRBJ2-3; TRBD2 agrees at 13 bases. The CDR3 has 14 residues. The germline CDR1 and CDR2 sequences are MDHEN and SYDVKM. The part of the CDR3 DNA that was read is TGTGTTTGTTGGACTAGCGGGAGAACAGATACG. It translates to CVCWTSGRTDT. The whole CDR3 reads CVCWTSGRTDTQYF. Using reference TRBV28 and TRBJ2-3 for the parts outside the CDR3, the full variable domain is DVKVTQSSRYLVKRTGEKVFLECVQDMDHENMFWYRQDPGLGLRLIYFSYDVKMKEKGDIPEGYSVSREKKERFSLILESASTNQTSMYLCVCWTSGRTDTQYFGPGTRLTVL.

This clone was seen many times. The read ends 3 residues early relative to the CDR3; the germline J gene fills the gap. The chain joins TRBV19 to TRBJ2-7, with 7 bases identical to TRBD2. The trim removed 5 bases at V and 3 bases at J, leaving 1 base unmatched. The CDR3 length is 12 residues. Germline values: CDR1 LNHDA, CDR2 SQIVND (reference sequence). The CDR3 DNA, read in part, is TGTGCCAGTAGTGGGGGGGGCTACGAG. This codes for CASSGGGYE. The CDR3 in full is CASSGGGYEQYF.

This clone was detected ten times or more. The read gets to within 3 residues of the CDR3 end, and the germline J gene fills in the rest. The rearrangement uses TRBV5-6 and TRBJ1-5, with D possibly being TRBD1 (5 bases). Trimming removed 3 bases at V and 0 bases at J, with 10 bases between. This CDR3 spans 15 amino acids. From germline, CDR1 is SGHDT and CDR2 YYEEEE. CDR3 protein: CASSSGLLSNQPQHF. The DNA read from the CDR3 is TGTGCCAGCAGCTCGGGACTTCTTAGCAATCAGCCC.

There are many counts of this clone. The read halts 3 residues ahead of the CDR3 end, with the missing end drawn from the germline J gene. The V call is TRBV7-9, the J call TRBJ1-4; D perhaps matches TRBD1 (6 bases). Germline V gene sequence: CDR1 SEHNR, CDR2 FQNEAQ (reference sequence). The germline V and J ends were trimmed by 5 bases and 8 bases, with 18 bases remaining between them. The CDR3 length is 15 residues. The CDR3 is CASSRVGALIEKLFF. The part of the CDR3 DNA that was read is TGTGCCAGCAGCCGGGTGGGGGCGCTTATCGAAAAA. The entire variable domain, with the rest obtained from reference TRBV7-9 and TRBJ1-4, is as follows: DTGVSQNPRHKITKRGQNVTFRCDPISEHNRLYWYRQTLGQGPEFLTYFQNEAQLEKSRLLSDRFSAERPKGSFSTLEIQRTEQGDSAMYLCASSRVGALIEKLFFGSGTQLSVL.